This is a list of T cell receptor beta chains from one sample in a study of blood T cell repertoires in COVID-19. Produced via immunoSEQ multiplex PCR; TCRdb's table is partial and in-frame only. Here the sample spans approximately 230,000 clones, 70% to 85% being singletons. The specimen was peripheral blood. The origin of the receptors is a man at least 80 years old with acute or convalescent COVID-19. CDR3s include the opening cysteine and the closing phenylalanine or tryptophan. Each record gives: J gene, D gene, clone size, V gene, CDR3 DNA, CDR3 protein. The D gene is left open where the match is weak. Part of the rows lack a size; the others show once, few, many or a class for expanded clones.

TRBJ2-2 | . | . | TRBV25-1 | TGTGCCAGCAGTGATTACAGGTTAACCGGGGAGCTGTTTTTT | CASSDYRLTGELFF
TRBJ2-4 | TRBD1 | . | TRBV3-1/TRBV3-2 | TGTGCCAGCAGCCTGGACAGGAGAGCCAAAAACATTCAGTACTTC | CASSLDRRAKNIQYF
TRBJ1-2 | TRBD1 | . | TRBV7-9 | TGTGCCAGCAGCCCCCAGACAGGGGGGAACTATGGCTACACCTTC | CASSPQTGGNYGYTF
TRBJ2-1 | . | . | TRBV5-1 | TGCGCCAGCAGCTTGACACCTCACAATGAGCAGTTCTTC | CASSLTPHNEQFF
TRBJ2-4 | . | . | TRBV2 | TGTGCCAGCAGTGAAGGTCCGGGGAGTAATAGTAGGCAGTACTTC | CASSEGPGSNSRQYF
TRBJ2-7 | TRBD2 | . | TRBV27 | TGTGCCAGCAGTTTATCTGGGACTAGCCGAGAGCAGTACTTC | CASSLSGTSREQYF
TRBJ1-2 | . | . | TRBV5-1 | TGCGCCAGCAGCTCAATAACCTCGGAGGGGGGCTACACCTTC | CASSSITSEGGYTF
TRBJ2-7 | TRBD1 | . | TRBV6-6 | TGTGCCAGCACGGGACAGGCAAAGGGGGGGCAGTACTTC | CASTGQAKGGQYF
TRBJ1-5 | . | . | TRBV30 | TGTGCCTGGAGTACAACAGGGTCAGGCCAGCCCCAGCATTTT | CAWSTTGSGQPQHF
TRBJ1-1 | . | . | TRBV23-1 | TGCGCCAGCAGTCCAAATCGCAGTATGAACACTGAAGCTTTCTTT | CASSPNRSMNTEAFF
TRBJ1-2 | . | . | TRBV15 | TGTGCCACCAGCAGGGACTATCGCTACACCTTC | CATSRDYRYTF
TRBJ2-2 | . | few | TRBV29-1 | TGCAGCGTTGGAGCCTCGGGGGAGGCCGGGGAGCTGTTTTTT | CSVGASGEAGELFF
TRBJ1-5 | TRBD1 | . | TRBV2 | TGTGCCAGCAGTGATAGGACAGGGGGAGATCAGCCCCAGCATTTT | CASSDRTGGDQPQHF
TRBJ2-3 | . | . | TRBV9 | TGTGCCAGCAGCGTAGTAACAGATACGCAGTATTTT | CASSVVTDTQYF
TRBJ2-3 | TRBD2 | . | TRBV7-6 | TGTGCCAGCAGCTTAGCCGTCGGGCGGGGGGGCCTCCCAGATACGCAGTATTTT | CASSLAVGRGGLPDTQYF
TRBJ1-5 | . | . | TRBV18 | TGTGCCAGCTCTAACAGGGTAAATCAGCCCCAGCATTTT | CASSNRVNQPQHF
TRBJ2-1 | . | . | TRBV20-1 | TGCAGTGCGCCCCTAGCTACAAAGCAGTTCTTC | CSAPLATKQFF
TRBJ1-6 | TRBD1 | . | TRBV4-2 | TGTGCCAGCAGCCCGGAAGGGGGCGGCTATAATTCACCCCTCCACTTT | CASSPEGGGYNSPLHF
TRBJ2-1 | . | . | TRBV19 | TGTGCCACCCGTGGGGGGACAGCCCCTCGGGGTGAGCAGTTCTTC | CATRGGTAPRGEQFF
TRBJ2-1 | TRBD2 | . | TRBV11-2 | TGTGCCAGCAGATCAAGTCTTCGCGGGAGGGTCTACAATGAGCAGTTCTTC | CASRSSLRGRVYNEQFF
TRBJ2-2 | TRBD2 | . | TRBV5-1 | TGCGCCAGCAGTTGGACTAGCGGGGGCACCGGGGAGCTGTTTTTT | CASSWTSGGTGELFF
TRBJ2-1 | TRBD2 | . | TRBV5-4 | TGTGCCAGCAGCCTCGGGACTAGCGGGGGCTTCAATGAGCAGTTCTTC | CASSLGTSGGFNEQFF
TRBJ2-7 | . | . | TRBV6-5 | TGTGCCAGCAGTACTGGGGAGGTGTCGTACGAGCAGTACTTC | CASSTGEVSYEQYF
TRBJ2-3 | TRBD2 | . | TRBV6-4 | TGTGCCAGCAGTGAGTCTAGCGGGTTTAGCACAGATACGCAGTATTTT | CASSESSGFSTDTQYF
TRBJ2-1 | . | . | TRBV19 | TGTGCCAGTAGCGTGACAGGGAGGAATGAGCAGTTCTTC | CASSVTGRNEQFF
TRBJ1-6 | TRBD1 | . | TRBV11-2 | TGTGCCAGCGGACAGGGGGCGTATTCACCCCTCCACTTT | CASGQGAYSPLHF
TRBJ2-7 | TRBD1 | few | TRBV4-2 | TGTGCCAGCAGCCAAGATCCAGGGGGCAGGTACGAGCAGTACTTC | CASSQDPGGRYEQYF
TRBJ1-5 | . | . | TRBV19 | TGTGCCAGTAGTATAGTCCCGGGCGGGGGGCGGTTATATAGCAATCAGCCCCAGCATTTT | CASSIVPGGGRLYSNQPQHF
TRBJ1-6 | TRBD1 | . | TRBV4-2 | TGTGCCAGCAGCCCGACCGTCGGACAGGCCACTACCCTCCACTTT | CASSPTVGQATTLHF
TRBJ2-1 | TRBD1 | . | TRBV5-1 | TGCGCCAGCAGCTTAGGGACAGGGTCTTACAATGAGCAGTTCTTC | CASSLGTGSYNEQFF
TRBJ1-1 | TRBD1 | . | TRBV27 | TGTGCCAGCAGATCCTTGAGACAGGGTGGGAACACTGAAGCTTTCTTT | CASRSLRQGGNTEAFF
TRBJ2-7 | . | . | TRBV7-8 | TGTGCCAGCAGCTCAAGGGCAGCCCCGGGGTACGAGCAGTACTTC | CASSSRAAPGYEQYF
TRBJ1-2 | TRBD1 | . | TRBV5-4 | TGTGCCAGCAGCTCTGGGGGACAGGGGATCGGCTATGGCTACACCTTC | CASSSGGQGIGYGYTF
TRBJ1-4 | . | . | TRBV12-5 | TGTGCTAGTGGTTTCGGACTGAAACTGTTTTTT | CASGFGLKLFF
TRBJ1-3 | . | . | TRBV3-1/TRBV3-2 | TGTGCCAGCAGCCAAGTACAGGCGCGCTCTGGAAACACCATATATTTT | CASSQVQARSGNTIYF
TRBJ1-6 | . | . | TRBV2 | TGTGCCAGCACGCAGGGAGGCTCACCCCTCCACTTT | CASTQGGSPLHF